This TCR beta chain was sequenced for a study of blood T cells in healthy people across ages. The authors ran a second PCR of 7 to 11 cycles using a sample-barcoded 5' primer and a J-beta primer mix. Researchers report that each sample yielded at least 2.5 million CDR3-containing paired-end reads. From the 5' RACE reads, TCRdb called clonotypes with MiXCR, one entry per CDR3 protein. The sample has approximately 900,000 distinct CDR3 sequences, 25% to 30% seen once. The CDR3 covers 13 residues. These data were likewise used in another study, on T cells of mothers and their children.

Sequenced input: blood. The J gene is TRBJ2-7, the V gene TRBV12-3 or TRBV12-4, with 9 bases fitting TRBD1. The better agreement between TRBJ2-5 and the DNA end casts doubt on the J call. This receptor was obtained from a woman in her thirties or forties in good health. CDR3 region: CASSYDRGETQYF. The CDR3 DNA follows: TGTGCCAGCAGTTACGACAGGGGGGAGACCCAGTACTTC.